The 27 T cell receptor beta chains listed next were all sequenced from one sample in a study of cytomegalovirus exposure and HLA in healthy donors. The assay was immunoSEQ multiplex PCR, and TCRdb's table has in-frame clones only and misses some. In the table there are 150,000 to 200,000 clones, roughly 80% of which are singletons. The source material was PBMCs. The receptors were gathered from a man aged 18 to 29 in good health and CMV-seropositive.

The V and J genes are TRBV5-1 and TRBJ2-3; 7 bases fit TRBD2. Germline CDR1 and CDR2: SGHRS and YFSETQ. The ends lost 0 bases at V and 6 bases at J; junction bases unmatched: 4. This CDR3 region has 14 residues. Written as DNA, the CDR3 is TGCGCCAGCAGCTTGGCCGGGGGGAGGGATACGCAGTATTTT. As protein: CASSLAGGRDTQYF.

V and J are TRBV10-3 and TRBJ1-1; D is ambiguous. The ends were cut back, 7 bases at V and 1 base at J, with 10 bases in the middle. Germline V gene lookup returns CDR1 ENHRY and CDR2 SYGVKD. This CDR3 is 13 amino acids long. This CDR3 is CAITRESNTEAFF. In DNA, the CDR3 is TGTGCCATCACCCGGGAGTCGAACACTGAAGCTTTCTTT.

This chain connects TRBV19 to TRBJ2-7, with D maybe TRBD1 (6 bases). Trimming removed 7 bases from V and 0 bases from J, with 10 bases in between. Germline V gene lookup returns CDR1 LNHDA and CDR2 SQIVND (reference sequence). The CDR3 contains 13 residues. CDR3 amino acids: CASKGGSSYEQYF. CDR3 in DNA: TGTGCCAGTAAAGGGGGAAGCTCCTACGAGCAGTACTTC.

In DNA form, the CDR3 reads TGTGCCAGCAGCTTGTCGAGCTACGAGCAGTACTTC. Its protein product is CASSLSSYEQYF. J is TRBJ2-7 and V is TRBV5-6; D remains ambiguous. V lost 1 base to trimming and J lost 3 bases, with 5 bases between them. CDR3 length equals 12 residues. Germline values: CDR1 SGHDT, CDR2 YYEEEE.

The rearrangement links TRBV27 to TRBJ2-2, with 13 bases lining up with TRBD2. This CDR3 is 16 amino acids long. Germline CDR1 is MNHEY and CDR2 is SMNVEV (reference sequence). V lost 5 bases, J lost 5 bases, and 5 bases stayed unmatched. The CDR3: CASSTRTSGGTGELFF. DNA of the CDR3: TGTGCCAGCAGTACCCGGACTAGCGGGGGTACCGGGGAGCTGTTTTTT.

The J gene is TRBJ2-2, the V gene TRBV2, with 11 positions matching TRBD2. The CDR3 has 16 residues. The germline V gene encodes CDR1 SNHLY and CDR2 FYNNEI. V lost 6 bases, J lost 4 bases, and 7 bases stayed unmatched. The CDR3 DNA follows: TGTGCCAGCAGGGAACTAGCGGGAGCTATCACCGGGGAGCTGTTTTTT. Translating it yields CASRELAGAITGELFF. The whole variable domain, filled in from reference TRBV2 and TRBJ2-2, reads EPEVTQTPSHQVTQMGQEVILRCVPISNHLYFYWYRQILGQKVEFLVSFYNNEISEKSEIFDDQFSVERPDGSNFTLKIRSTKLEDSAMYFCASRELAGAITGELFFGEGSRLTVL.

This chain joins TRBV6-5 and TRBJ2-3, with D tentatively TRBD2 (5 bases). Trimming left V 8 bases short and J 2 bases short, with 14 bases between. Germline V gives CDR1 MNHEY, CDR2 SVGAGI. The CDR3 consists of 14 residues. The CDR3 DNA reads as TGTGCCAGCCAAAAGCGGACCTTCACAGATACGCAGTATTTT. Translated: CASQKRTFTDTQYF.

The V call is TRBV2, the J call TRBJ2-3; 12 bases match TRBD2. The V gene's germline CDR1 is SNHLY and CDR2 FYNNEI. The CDR3 covers 18 residues. Losses at the gene ends were 3 bases for V and 5 bases for J; bases not matched to a gene: 12. CDR3 nucleotide sequence: TGTGCCAGCAGTGACCCTTCCTTACTAGCGGGAGGCGTAGATACGCAGTATTTT. It specifies CASSDPSLLAGGVDTQYF. The full variable domain, completed using reference TRBV2 and TRBJ2-3, is EPEVTQTPSHQVTQMGQEVILRCVPISNHLYFYWYRQILGQKVEFLVSFYNNEISEKSEIFDDQFSVERPDGSNFTLKIRSTKLEDSAMYFCASSDPSLLAGGVDTQYFGPGTRLTVL.

The V gene is TRBV6-6, the J gene TRBJ1-4; 9 bases are shared with TRBD1. This CDR3 is built from 14 residues. The V and J ends lost 7 bases and 7 bases, in that order; junction bases with no gene match: 7. Germline CDR1 reads MNHNY; CDR2 reads SVGAGI (reference sequence). The CDR3 DNA reads TGTGCCAGCACCCGGGACAGGGTGGGTGAAAAACTGTTTTTT. It codes for CASTRDRVGEKLFF.

The chain employs TRBV5-8 and TRBJ2-5, with 10 positions matching TRBD2. This CDR3 region has 15 residues. Germline lookup yields CDR1 SGHTS and CDR2 YDEGEE. The V segment lost 4 bases and the J segment 5 bases; nucleotides outside the gene matches: 8. The DNA for the CDR3 is TGTGCCAGCAGCCCCGGGACTAGCGCTAAGGAGACCCAGTACTTC. This encodes CASSPGTSAKETQYF.

V and J are TRBV7-2 and TRBJ2-3; D possibly corresponds to TRBD2 (6 bases). Germline-derived CDR1 and CDR2 are SGHTA and FQGNSA. Trimming removed 1 base from V and 0 bases from J, with 14 bases in between. The CDR3 runs to 17 residues. The CDR3 sequence: CASSLGGGAASTDTQYF. The CDR3 DNA sequence: TGTGCCAGCAGCTTAGGAGGCGGGGCAGCTAGCACAGATACGCAGTATTTT.

The gene calls are TRBV10-3 and TRBJ2-7; the D gene is possibly TRBD1 (6 bases). Trimming took 7 bases from V and 5 from J, leaving 12 bases between them. The CDR3 has 12 residues. Germline V lookup: CDR1 ENHRY, CDR2 SYGVKD. CDR3 residues: CAIKDRSDEQYF. CDR3 nucleotides: TGTGCCATCAAAGACAGGAGCGACGAGCAGTACTTC.

This clone was detected only a few times. The CDR3 region is CASSSDRPGQTPYEQYF. The CDR3 nucleotides are TGTGCCAGCAGTTCAGATCGACCGGGACAGACACCCTACGAGCAGTACTTC. The chain recombines TRBV27 with TRBJ2-7, with 7 bases lining up with TRBD1. The V gene's germline CDR1 is MNHEY and CDR2 SMNVEV (reference sequence). The CDR3 is 17 amino acids. V gave up 4 bases and J gave up 2 bases; unmatched junction bases: 14.

This chain uses TRBV30 with TRBJ1-1; D may be TRBD1 (6 bases). Per germline, CDR1 GTSNPN and CDR2 SVGIG (reference sequence). V was shortened by 7 bases and J by 0 bases, with 18 bases between the two germline ends. CDR3 length equals 15 residues. The DNA of the CDR3 is TGTGCCTTATTGAAAGACAGGTTCATGAACACTGAAGCTTTCTTT. Translation: CALLKDRFMNTEAFF.

Points on this clone: This same CDR3 is encoded by further DNA sequences in the sample. The chain links TRBV27 to TRBJ2-3, with 7 bases that match TRBD2. The length of the CDR3 is 14 residues. V dropped 2 bases and J dropped 1; count of bases not matched to a gene: 0. Germline V gene data show CDR1 as MNHEY and CDR2 as SMNVEV (reference sequence). As DNA, the CDR3 is TGTGCCAGCAGTTTAGCGGGAGGCACAGATACGCAGTATTTT. It codes for CASSLAGGTDTQYF.

The chain employs TRBV29-1 and TRBJ2-7; 14 positions match TRBD2. With V trimmed by 7 bases and J by 6 bases, 11 bases remained unmatched. In germline, CDR1 is SQVTM, CDR2 ANQGSEA. The CDR3 is 15 amino acids. Here the CDR3 reads CSAGTSGRAASEQYF. Here the CDR3 DNA reads TGCAGCGCTGGGACTAGCGGGAGAGCGGCCAGCGAGCAGTACTTC.

This clone came up once. The chain has TRBV5-4 and TRBJ1-2; 7 bases align to TRBD1. The CDR3 sequence is 15 residues long. Germline values: CDR1 SGHNT, CDR2 YYREEE (reference sequence). After removal of 0 bases from V and 7 bases from J, the junction contained 9 bases not matched to a gene. Here the CDR3 DNA reads TGTGCCAGCAGCTTGGTCGGACAGGCTTCATCTGGCTACACCTTC. Residues: CASSLVGQASSGYTF.

The rearrangement links TRBV28 to TRBJ2-7, with D possibly being TRBD2 (6 bases). V lost 7 bases and J lost 4, with 14 bases in between. The CDR3 is 13 amino acids. The germline V gene has CDR1 MDHEN and CDR2 SYDVKM. Written as DNA, the CDR3 is TGTGCCAGCACCGTGGAGGGAACGTACGAGCAGTACTTC. It translates to CASTVEGTYEQYF.

The chain uses TRBV7-9 and TRBJ1-4; TRBD1 is a possible D gene (5 bases). CDR1 and CDR2 (germline): SEHNR, FQNEAQ (reference sequence). The CDR3 is made up of 17 amino acids. The V end was cut by 3 bases, the J end by 4 bases, with 18 bases between. The CDR3 DNA is TGTGCCAGCAGCTTCTCGGGGGGAAGAGCTGGTAATGAAAAACTGTTTTTT. The encoded protein is CASSFSGGRAGNEKLFF.

The chain links TRBV28 to TRBJ1-2; 9 bases map to TRBD1. J gave up 7 bases and V 5 bases, and 8 bases lay outside the gene matches. Germline V lookup: CDR1 MDHEN, CDR2 SYDVKM. This CDR3 region has 14 residues. The CDR3 nucleotides are TGTGCCAGCAGTCATGGACAGGGGTTACGTGGCTACACCTTC. Translating it yields CASSHGQGLRGYTF.

The chain uses TRBV27 and TRBJ2-7; 9 bases align to TRBD2. V shed 5 bases, J shed 2 bases, and the junction held 4 bases outside the gene matches. In germline, CDR1 is MNHEY, CDR2 SMNVEV (reference sequence). The CDR3 is 14 residues long. The CDR3 is CASSLRLAAYEQYF. In DNA, the CDR3 is TGTGCCAGCAGTCTAAGACTAGCGGCCTACGAGCAGTACTTC.

This clone was counted a single time. The V gene is TRBV29-1, the J gene TRBJ2-2; 11 nucleotides align to TRBD1. The germline gives CDR1 SQVTM, CDR2 ANQGSEA. CDR3 length: 15 residues. The V segment lost 0 bases and the J segment 3 bases; nucleotides outside the gene matches: 0. CDR3: CSVEEGQGDTGELFF. The CDR3 DNA reads TGCAGCGTTGAAGAGGGACAGGGGGACACCGGGGAGCTGTTTTTT.

This chain uses TRBV30 with TRBJ2-3; 8 bases line up with TRBD2. The CDR3 is 14 residues long. Germline CDR1 reads GTSNPN; CDR2 reads SVGIG (reference sequence). With V trimmed by 5 bases and J by 5 bases, 9 bases remained unmatched. CDR3 residues: CAWRGGARGDTQYF. CDR3 nucleotide sequence: TGTGCCTGGCGGGGGGGAGCCCGGGGAGATACGCAGTATTTT.

This clone came up many times. The CDR3 protein is CASSLNSNQPQHF. Written as DNA, the CDR3 is TGTGCCAGTAGCTTAAATAGCAATCAGCCCCAGCATTTT. The chain has TRBV19 and TRBJ1-5; D is ambiguous. Germline-derived CDR1 and CDR2 are LNHDA and SQIVND (reference sequence). Trimming pared 6 bases from V and 0 bases from J, leaving 6 bases between. The CDR3 spans 13 residues.

This chain connects TRBV7-6 to TRBJ1-4; D gene ambiguous. This CDR3 has 14 residues. Germline CDR1 SGHVS, CDR2 FNYEAQ. The V and J ends lost 5 bases and 4 bases respectively, with 11 bases between them. CDR3 bases: TGTGCCAGCAGCCCCCTAAGTGGTAATGAAAAACTGTTTTTT. This gives the protein CASSPLSGNEKLFF.

This chain connects TRBV7-8 to TRBJ1-2; the D gene is possibly TRBD1 (6 bases). Germline V gene lookup returns CDR1 SGHVS and CDR2 FQNEAQ. With 4 bases removed from V and 0 bases from J, the gap between germline ends came to 21 bases. CDR3 size: 18 residues. The CDR3 region is CASSSHLSGAGANYGYTF. DNA of the CDR3: TGTGCCAGCAGCTCTCACCTTTCAGGGGCAGGGGCTAACTATGGCTACACCTTC. Combining the CDR3 with reference TRBV7-8 and TRBJ1-2 gives the whole variable domain GAGVSQSPRYKVAKRGQDVALRCDPISGHVSLFWYQQALGQGPEFLTYFQNEAQLDKSGLPSDRFFAERPEGSVSTLKIQRTQQEDSAVYLCASSSHLSGAGANYGYTFGSGTRLTVV.

This clone came up a few times. The V and J genes are TRBV7-6 and TRBJ2-7, with 7 bases matching TRBD2. The CDR3 consists of 13 residues. CDR1 and CDR2 from the germline V gene are SGHVS and FNYEAQ. J was trimmed by 6 bases and V by 1 base; bases with no gene match: 3. The CDR3 reads CASSLGTSSEQYF. In DNA, the CDR3 is TGTGCCAGCAGCTTAGGGACTAGTTCCGAGCAGTACTTC.